One sample yielded the 17 T cell receptor beta chains listed below, sequenced in a study of T cells in Graves' hyperthyroidism and ophthalmopathy. TCR beta CDR3 regions were amplified from RNA. Primed by the HTBI set, a first-round RT-PCR was run on the TCR CDR3. From the multiplex PCR reads, TCRdb called clonotypes with MiXCR, one entry per CDR3 protein. The sample contains about 290,000 distinct CDR3 sequences, 10% to 15% of which appear only once. Sequencing used blood. All receptors derive from a woman in her thirties with Graves' hyperthyroidism that later progressed to Graves' ophthalmopathy.

The table lists this clonotype with many counts. V gene TRBV20-1 combines with J gene TRBJ2-7, with D hard to call. The V end lost 5 bases, the J end lost 2 bases, and 10 bases lay between the germline ends. The CDR3 sequence is 12 residues long. CDR1 and CDR2 (germline): DFQATT, SNEGSKA (reference sequence). CDR3 bases: TGCAGTGCTTCTCAAACGGCCTACGAGCAGTACTTC. This encodes CSASQTAYEQYF.

This chain uses TRBV5-8 with TRBJ2-1; 8 nucleotides align to TRBD2. The junction had 13 bases not matched to a gene; V was cut back by 4 bases and J by 7 bases. The CDR3 spans 16 residues. Per germline, CDR1 SGHTS and CDR2 YDEGEE. The CDR3, as DNA: TGTGCCAGCAGCCCGGGAGCGGGAGAGTTGAAGAATGAGCAGTTCTTC. It specifies CASSPGAGELKNEQFF.

V and J are TRBV5-6 and TRBJ2-3, with D possibly matching TRBD2 (6 bases). The CDR3 runs 15 residues. Trimming cost V 0 bases and J 8 bases, with 16 bases left between them. The V gene's germline CDR1 is SGHDT and CDR2 YYEEEE. This CDR3 is CASSLGGLSPATQYF. Written as DNA, the CDR3 is TGTGCCAGCAGCTTGGGGGGACTCTCCCCCGCTACGCAGTATTTT.

This clonotype was counted ten times or more. V and J are TRBV11-2 and TRBJ2-3; a possible D gene is TRBD2 (5 bases). This CDR3 spans 17 amino acids. Per the germline V gene, CDR1 is SGHAT and CDR2 is FQNNGV. Trimming pared 1 base from V and 0 bases from J, leaving 14 bases between. This chain's CDR3 is CASSLGRWASSTDTQYF. DNA for the CDR3: TGTGCCAGCAGCTTAGGGAGGTGGGCCTCTAGCACAGATACGCAGTATTTT. Using reference TRBV11-2 and TRBJ2-3 for the parts outside the CDR3, the full variable domain is EAGVAQSPRYKIIEKRQSVAFWCNPISGHATLYWYQQILGQGPKLLIQFQNNGVVDDSQLPKDRFSAERLKGVDSTLKIQPAKLEDSAVYLCASSLGRWASSTDTQYFGPGTRLTVL.

This clonotype was picked up many times. This chain connects TRBV5-1 to TRBJ2-3; D possibly corresponds to TRBD2 (6 bases). The CDR3 runs 14 residues. Trimming cost V 4 bases and J 0 bases, with 9 bases left between them. Germline-derived CDR1 and CDR2 are SGHRS and YFSETQ. The CDR3 reads CASSKRASTDTQYF. As DNA, the CDR3 is TGCGCCAGCAGCAAGCGGGCTAGCACAGATACGCAGTATTTT.

This clonotype was seen many times. J is TRBJ2-5 and V is TRBV7-2; TRBD2 agrees at 12 bases. V was clipped by 3 bases and J by 0 bases; unmatched bases: 8. This CDR3 is built from 18 residues. The germline V gene encodes CDR1 SGHTA and CDR2 FQGNSA. CDR3 nucleotide sequence: TGTGCCAGCAGCTTTCCACTAGCGGGAGGATCAGACCAAGAGACCCAGTACTTC. This codes for CASSFPLAGGSDQETQYF.

In its sample, this clonotype was seen many times. This chain joins TRBV28 and TRBJ1-6, with D possibly TRBD1 on 5 matching bases. The CDR3 consists of 16 residues. The germline V and J ends were trimmed by 7 bases and 5 bases, with 18 bases remaining between them. CDR1 MDHEN and CDR2 SYDVKM come from the germline V gene. CDR3 loop: CASTLGTLSHNSPLHF. In DNA, the CDR3 is TGTGCCAGCACTTTGGGGACTTTGTCGCATAATTCACCCCTCCACTTT.

The table lists this clonotype with many counts. The chain couples TRBV7-2 to TRBJ2-3; TRBD1 matches at 7 bases. This CDR3 region has 15 residues. The J segment lost 1 base and the V segment lost 4 bases, leaving 5 bases of the junction unmatched. The germline V gene has CDR1 SGHTA and CDR2 FQGNSA. The CDR3 spells CASSSTGTGTDTQYF. The DNA for the CDR3 is TGTGCCAGCAGCTCAACCGGGACAGGCACAGATACGCAGTATTTT. Drawing the rest from reference TRBV7-2 and TRBJ2-3, the complete variable domain is GAGVSQSPSNKVTEKGKDVELRCDPISGHTALYWYRQSLGQGLEFLIYFQGNSAPDKSGLPSDRFSAERTGGSVSTLTIQRTQQEDSAVYLCASSSTGTGTDTQYFGPGTRLTVL.

This clonotype was seen repeatedly, ten times or more. This chain uses TRBV28 with TRBJ1-5; TRBD1 matches 7 bases. The V and J ends lost 10 bases and 1 base, in that order; junction bases with no gene match: 13. In germline, CDR1 is MDHEN, CDR2 SYDVKM. There are 16 residues in the CDR3. The CDR3 nucleotides are TGTGCCACCTCGACAGGGAAGTCCGAAAGCAATCAGCCCCAGCATTTT. It codes for CATSTGKSESNQPQHF.

This clonotype appeared many times. V and J are TRBV6-1 and TRBJ1-4; D ambiguous. Germline CDR1 and CDR2: MNHNS and SASEGT. V lost 7 bases to trimming and J lost 6 bases, with 15 bases between them. The CDR3 consists of 14 residues. In nucleotides, the CDR3 is TGTGCCAGCATGGGGTGGGCAGGCGATGAAAAACTGTTTTTT. Its protein is CASMGWAGDEKLFF.

This clonotype was observed at least ten times. J is TRBJ2-5 and V is TRBV7-8; 12 bases are a match to TRBD2. CDR3 length equals 18 residues. CDR1 is SGHVS and CDR2 is FQNEAQ in the germline V gene. Unmatched junction bases numbered 15, after V lost 5 bases and J lost 5 bases. CDR3 loop: CASSEGTSGLGGSETQYF. The CDR3 nucleotides are TGTGCCAGCAGCGAAGGGACTAGCGGGCTCGGGGGGTCGGAGACCCAGTACTTC.

Many counts were recorded for this clonotype. The rearrangement uses TRBV6-2 or TRBV6-3 and TRBJ1-1; D unresolved. The CDR3 is made up of 12 amino acids. Trimming removed 2 bases at V and 5 bases at J, with 6 bases between. Germline values: CDR1 MNHEY, CDR2 SVGEGT. CDR3 nucleotides: TGTGCCAGCAGTTACGTCGGGACTGAAGCTTTCTTT. It encodes CASSYVGTEAFF.

This clonotype was counted ten times or more. The chain links TRBV20-1 to TRBJ2-7; 14 nucleotides match TRBD2. The CDR3 loop spans 16 amino acids. V was pared by 4 bases and J by 0 bases, with 5 bases of the junction left unmatched. Germline V gives CDR1 DFQATT, CDR2 SNEGSKA (reference sequence). CDR3 nucleotide sequence: TGCAGTGCTAAAGGACTAGCGGGAGGCCACTCCTACGAGCAGTACTTC. It codes for CSAKGLAGGHSYEQYF.

This clonotype was detected many times. The genes are TRBV12-3 or TRBV12-4 and TRBJ1-5, with D possibly matching TRBD1 (5 bases). V was pared by 2 bases and J by 0 bases, with 11 bases between. This CDR3 comprises 16 residues. CDR3 coding DNA: TGTGCCAGCAGTTTAAGGGGCAGGGATAGCAATCAGCCCCAGCATTTT. Translated, it gives CASSLRGRDSNQPQHF.

This clonotype was seen only a few times. The gene calls are TRBV7-9 and TRBJ2-1; 12 bases are a match to TRBD2. CDR1 SEHNR and CDR2 FQNEAQ come from the germline V gene (reference sequence). The CDR3 length is 15 residues. The V and J ends lost 4 bases and 8 bases, in that order; junction bases with no gene match: 6. CDR3 coding DNA: TGTGCCAGCAGCTCGACTAGCGGGAGTAACGATGAGCAGTTCTTC. Protein sequence: CASSSTSGSNDEQFF.

This clonotype was seen ten or more times. The chain recombines TRBV12-3 or TRBV12-4 with TRBJ2-7, with 10 bases aligning to TRBD2. The CDR3 spans 15 residues. The V and J ends lost 5 bases and 7 bases, in that order; junction bases with no gene match: 11. The CDR3: CASSLLAGASGEQYF. CDR3 DNA: TGTGCCAGCAGTCTTCTAGCGGGAGCCTCAGGGGAGCAGTACTTC.

Here the CDR3 reads CATSRFRDSGANVLTF. In DNA, the CDR3 is TGTGCCACCAGCAGGTTTCGGGACTCTGGGGCCAACGTCCTGACTTTC. This chain connects TRBV15 to TRBJ2-6; perhaps TRBD2 as D (5 bases). Germline CDR1 reads LNHNV; CDR2 reads YYDKDF (reference sequence). The V end lost 3 bases, the J end lost 0 bases, and 9 bases lay between the germline ends. This CDR3 contains 16 residues.